Listed here are 4 T cell receptor beta chains from one sample, sequenced in a study of PD-L1 blockade in urothelial cancer. Noted time point: pretreatment peripheral blood. Generated by immunoSEQ multiplex PCR, the TCRdb table keeps only in-frame clones and is missing some. The table lists about 74,000 clones, roughly 90% of them singletons, with 4.5% in the top ten. The sequencing here drew on PBMCs, taken around atezolizumab (anti-PD-L1) treatment. The source of these receptors is a man aged 65 to 85 with urothelial cancer.

V gene TRBV15 combines with J gene TRBJ2-7; D ambiguous. The V gene's germline CDR1 is LNHNV and CDR2 YYDKDF (reference sequence). The CDR3 covers 14 residues. V lost 4 bases to trimming and J lost 1 base, with 11 bases between them. CDR3 region: CATSKATRSYEQYF. CDR3 sequence (DNA): TGTGCCACCAGCAAGGCGACACGTTCCTACGAGCAGTACTTC. Full variable domain (outside the CDR3, taken from reference TRBV15 and TRBJ2-7): DAMVIQNPRYQVTQFGKPVTLSCSQTLNHNVMYWYQQKSSQAPKLLFHYYDKDFNNEADTPDNFQSRRPNTSFCFLDIRSPGLGDTAMYLCATSKATRSYEQYFGPGTRLTVT.

J is TRBJ2-7 and V is TRBV19, with 9 bases lining up with TRBD2. Germline V gene lookup returns CDR1 LNHDA and CDR2 SQIVND (reference sequence). J gave up 3 bases and V 2 bases, and 5 bases lay outside the gene matches. There are 15 residues in the CDR3. This CDR3 is CASSIQREAGYEQYF. Here the CDR3 DNA reads TGTGCCAGTAGTATACAGCGGGAGGCGGGCTACGAGCAGTACTTC.

CDR3 nucleotides: TGCAGCGTTGTTGGGTGGGGAGATGAGCAGTTCTTC. Encoded protein: CSVVGWGDEQFF. This chain links TRBV29-1 with TRBJ2-1; D may be TRBD2 (5 bases). From germline, CDR1 is SQVTM and CDR2 ANQGSEA. CDR3 length equals 12 residues. V was cut by 4 bases and J by 8 bases, with 12 bases left in between.

This clone was counted once. The rearrangement joins TRBV7-9 to TRBJ2-7, with TRBD1 matching 10 bases. CDR3 length: 14 residues. With V trimmed by 4 bases and J by 6 bases, 6 bases remained unmatched. CDR1 is SEHNR and CDR2 is FQNEAQ in the germline V gene (reference sequence). CDR3 region: CASSSQGQGSEQYF. DNA for the CDR3: TGTGCCAGCAGCTCACAGGGACAGGGGAGCGAGCAGTACTTC. Full variable domain (rest looked up from reference TRBV7-9 and TRBJ2-7): DTGVSQNPRHKITKRGQNVTFRCDPISEHNRLYWYRQTLGQGPEFLTYFQNEAQLEKSRLLSDRFSAERPKGSFSTLEIQRTEQGDSAMYLCASSSQGQGSEQYFGPGTRLTVT.